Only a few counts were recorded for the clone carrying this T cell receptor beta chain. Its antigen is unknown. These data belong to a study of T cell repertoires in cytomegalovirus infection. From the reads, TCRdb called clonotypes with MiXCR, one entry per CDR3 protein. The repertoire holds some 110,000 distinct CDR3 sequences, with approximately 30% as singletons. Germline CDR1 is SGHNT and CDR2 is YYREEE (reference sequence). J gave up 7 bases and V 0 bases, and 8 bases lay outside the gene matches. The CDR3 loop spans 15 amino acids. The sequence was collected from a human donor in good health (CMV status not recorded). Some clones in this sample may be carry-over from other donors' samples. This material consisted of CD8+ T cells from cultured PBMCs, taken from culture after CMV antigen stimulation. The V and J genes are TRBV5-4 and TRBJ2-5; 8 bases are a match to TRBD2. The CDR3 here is CASSLGTGLVGTQYF. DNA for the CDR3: TGTGCCAGCAGCTTGGGGACGGGACTAGTTGGGACCCAGTACTTC.